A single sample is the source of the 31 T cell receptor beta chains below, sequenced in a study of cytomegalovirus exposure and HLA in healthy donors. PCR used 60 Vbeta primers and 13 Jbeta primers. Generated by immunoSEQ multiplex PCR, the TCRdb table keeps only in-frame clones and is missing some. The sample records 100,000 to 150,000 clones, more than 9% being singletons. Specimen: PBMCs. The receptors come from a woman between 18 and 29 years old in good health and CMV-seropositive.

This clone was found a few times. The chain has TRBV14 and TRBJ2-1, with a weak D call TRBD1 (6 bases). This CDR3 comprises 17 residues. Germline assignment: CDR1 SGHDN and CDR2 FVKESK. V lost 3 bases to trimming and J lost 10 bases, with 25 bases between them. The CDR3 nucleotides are TGTGCCAGCAGCCACAGAAGGGGGATAGCGCGGAGTTGCGAGCAGTTCTTC. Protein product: CASSHRRGIARSCEQFF.

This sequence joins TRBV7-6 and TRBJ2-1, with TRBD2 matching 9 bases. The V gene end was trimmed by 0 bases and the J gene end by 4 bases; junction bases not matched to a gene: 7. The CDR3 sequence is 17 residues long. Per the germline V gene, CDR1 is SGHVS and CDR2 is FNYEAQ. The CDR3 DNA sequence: TGTGCCAGCAGCTTAGCGGGCCTAGCGGGGACGTACAATGAGCAGTTCTTC. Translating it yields CASSLAGLAGTYNEQFF.

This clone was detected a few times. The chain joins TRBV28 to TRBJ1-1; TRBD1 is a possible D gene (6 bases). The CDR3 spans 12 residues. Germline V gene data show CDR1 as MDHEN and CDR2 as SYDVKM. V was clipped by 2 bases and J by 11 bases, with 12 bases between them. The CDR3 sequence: CASSLVHRVAFF. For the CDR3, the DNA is TGTGCCAGCAGTTTAGTCCACAGGGTTGCTTTCTTT. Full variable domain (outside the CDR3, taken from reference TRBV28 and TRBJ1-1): DVKVTQSSRYLVKRTGEKVFLECVQDMDHENMFWYRQDPGLGLRLIYFSYDVKMKEKGDIPEGYSVSREKKERFSLILESASTNQTSMYLCASSLVHRVAFFGQGTRLTVV.

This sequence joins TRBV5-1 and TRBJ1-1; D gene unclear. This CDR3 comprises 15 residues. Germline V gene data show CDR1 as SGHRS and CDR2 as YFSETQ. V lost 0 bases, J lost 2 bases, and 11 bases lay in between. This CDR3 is CASSLVRVTNTEAFF. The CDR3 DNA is TGCGCCAGCAGCTTGGTCCGGGTCACTAACACTGAAGCTTTCTTT.

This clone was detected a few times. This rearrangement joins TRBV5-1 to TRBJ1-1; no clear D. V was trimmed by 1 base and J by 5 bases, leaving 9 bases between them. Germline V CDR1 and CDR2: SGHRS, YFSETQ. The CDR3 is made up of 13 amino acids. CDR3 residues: CASSLTIGTEAFF. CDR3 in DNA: TGCGCCAGCAGCTTGACGATCGGGACTGAAGCTTTCTTT.

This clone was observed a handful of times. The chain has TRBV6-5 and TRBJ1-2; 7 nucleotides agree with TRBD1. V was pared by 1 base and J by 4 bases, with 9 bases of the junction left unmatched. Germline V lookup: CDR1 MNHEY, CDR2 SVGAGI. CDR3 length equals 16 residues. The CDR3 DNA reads TGTGCCAGCAGTTACTACGGAGTGGCAGGGGGCTATGGCTACACCTTC. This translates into CASSYYGVAGGYGYTF.

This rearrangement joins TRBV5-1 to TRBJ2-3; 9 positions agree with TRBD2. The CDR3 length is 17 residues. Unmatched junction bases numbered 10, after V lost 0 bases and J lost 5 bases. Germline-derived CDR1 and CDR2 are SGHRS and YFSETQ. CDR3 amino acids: CASSLDKAGGPGDTQYF. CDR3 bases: TGCGCCAGCAGCTTGGATAAGGCGGGAGGGCCGGGAGATACGCAGTATTTT.

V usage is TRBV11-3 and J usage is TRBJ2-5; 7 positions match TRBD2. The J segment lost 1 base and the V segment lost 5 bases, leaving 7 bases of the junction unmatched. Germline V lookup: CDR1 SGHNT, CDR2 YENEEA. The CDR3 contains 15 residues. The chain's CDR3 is CASSPSGASQETQYF. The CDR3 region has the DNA TGTGCCAGCAGCCCGAGCGGGGCCTCCCAAGAGACCCAGTACTTC.

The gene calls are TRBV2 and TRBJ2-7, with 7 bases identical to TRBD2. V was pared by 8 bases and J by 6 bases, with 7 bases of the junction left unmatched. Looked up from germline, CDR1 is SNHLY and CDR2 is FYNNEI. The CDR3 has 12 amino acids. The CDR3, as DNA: TGTGCCAGCCATGGACTAGTATCCGAGCAGTACTTC. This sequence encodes CASHGLVSEQYF.

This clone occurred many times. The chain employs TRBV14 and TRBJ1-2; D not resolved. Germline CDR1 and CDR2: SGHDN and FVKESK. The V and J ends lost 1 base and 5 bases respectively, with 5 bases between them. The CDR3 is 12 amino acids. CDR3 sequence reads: CASSQARYGYTF. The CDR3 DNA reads TGTGCCAGCAGCCAAGCTCGGTATGGCTACACCTTC.

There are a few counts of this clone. CDR3 sequence (DNA): TGCGCCAGCAGCCAAGATTCATCGGGAGCGGTATACAATGAGCAGTTCTTC. It specifies CASSQDSSGAVYNEQFF. The V gene is TRBV4-1, the J gene TRBJ2-1; D perhaps matches TRBD2 (6 bases). Germline-derived CDR1 and CDR2 are MGHRA and YSYEKL. The V and J ends lost 0 bases and 4 bases respectively, with 16 bases between them. The CDR3 sequence is 17 residues long.

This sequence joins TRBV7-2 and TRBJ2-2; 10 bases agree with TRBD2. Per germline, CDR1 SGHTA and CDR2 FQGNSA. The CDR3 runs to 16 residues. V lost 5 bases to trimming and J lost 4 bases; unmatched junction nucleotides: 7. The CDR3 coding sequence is TGTGCCAGCAGCCCCGCTAGCGGGAGTTTCACCGGGGAGCTGTTTTTT. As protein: CASSPASGSFTGELFF.

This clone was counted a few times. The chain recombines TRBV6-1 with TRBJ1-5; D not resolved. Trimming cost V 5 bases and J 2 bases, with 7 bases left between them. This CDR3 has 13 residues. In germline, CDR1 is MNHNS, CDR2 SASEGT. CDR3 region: CASSNGGNQPQHF. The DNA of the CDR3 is TGTGCCAGCAGTAACGGGGGCAATCAGCCCCAGCATTTT.

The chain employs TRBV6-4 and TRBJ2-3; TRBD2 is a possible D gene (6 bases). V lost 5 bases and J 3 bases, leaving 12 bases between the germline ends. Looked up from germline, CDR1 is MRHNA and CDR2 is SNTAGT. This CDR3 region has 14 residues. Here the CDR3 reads CASSLFAGTDTQYF. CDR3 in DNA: TGTGCCAGCAGTTTGTTTGCGGGGACAGATACGCAGTATTTT.

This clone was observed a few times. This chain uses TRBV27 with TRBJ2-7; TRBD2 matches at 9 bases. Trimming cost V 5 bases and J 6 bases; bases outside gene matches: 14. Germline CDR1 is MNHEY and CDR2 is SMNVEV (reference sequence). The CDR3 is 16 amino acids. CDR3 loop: CASSLYVAGAVPEQYF. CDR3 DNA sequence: TGTGCCAGCAGTCTCTACGTAGCGGGAGCTGTACCCGAGCAGTACTTC.

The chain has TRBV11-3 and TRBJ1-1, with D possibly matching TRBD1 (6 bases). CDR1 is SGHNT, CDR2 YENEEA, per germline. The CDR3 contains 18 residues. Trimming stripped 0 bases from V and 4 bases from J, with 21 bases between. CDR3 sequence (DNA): TGTGCCAGCAGCTTAGACCACAGGGCCCGGAGAGAACCCACTGAAGCTTTCTTT. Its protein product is CASSLDHRARREPTEAFF.

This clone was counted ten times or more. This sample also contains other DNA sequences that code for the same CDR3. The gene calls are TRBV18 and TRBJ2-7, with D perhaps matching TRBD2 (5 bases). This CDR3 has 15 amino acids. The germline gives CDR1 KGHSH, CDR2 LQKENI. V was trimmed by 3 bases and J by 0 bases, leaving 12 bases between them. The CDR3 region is CASSPLSGSSYEQYF. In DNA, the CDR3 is TGTGCCAGCTCACCGCTTTCGGGGAGCTCCTACGAGCAGTACTTC.

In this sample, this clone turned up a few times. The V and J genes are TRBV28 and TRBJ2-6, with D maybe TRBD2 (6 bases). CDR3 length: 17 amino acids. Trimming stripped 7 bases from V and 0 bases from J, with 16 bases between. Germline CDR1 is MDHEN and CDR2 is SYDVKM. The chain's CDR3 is CASNQDYGLSGANVLTF. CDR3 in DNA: TGTGCCAGCAATCAGGACTATGGGCTCTCTGGGGCCAACGTCCTGACTTTC.

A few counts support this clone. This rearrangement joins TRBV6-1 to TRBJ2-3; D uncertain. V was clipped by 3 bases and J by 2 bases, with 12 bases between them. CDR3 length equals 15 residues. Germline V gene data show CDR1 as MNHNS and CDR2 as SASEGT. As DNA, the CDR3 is TGTGCCAGCAGTGAGCGGATGCCCAACACAGATACGCAGTATTTT. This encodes CASSERMPNTDTQYF.

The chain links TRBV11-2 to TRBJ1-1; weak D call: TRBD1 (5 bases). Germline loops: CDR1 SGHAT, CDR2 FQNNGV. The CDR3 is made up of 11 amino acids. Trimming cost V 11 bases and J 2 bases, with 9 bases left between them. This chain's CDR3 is CAAGENTEAFF. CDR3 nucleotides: TGTGCCGCGGGGGAAAACACTGAAGCTTTCTTT.

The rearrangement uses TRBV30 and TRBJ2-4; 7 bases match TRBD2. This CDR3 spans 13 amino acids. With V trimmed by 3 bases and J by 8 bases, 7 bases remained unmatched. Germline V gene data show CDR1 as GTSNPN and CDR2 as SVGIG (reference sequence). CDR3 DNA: TGTGCCTGGAGCCCGGGACTAACTCACATTCAGTACTTC. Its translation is CAWSPGLTHIQYF.

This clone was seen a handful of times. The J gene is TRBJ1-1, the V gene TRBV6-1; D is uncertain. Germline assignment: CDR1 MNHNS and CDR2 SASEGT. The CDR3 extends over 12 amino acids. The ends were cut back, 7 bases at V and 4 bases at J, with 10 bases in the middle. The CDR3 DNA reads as TGTGCCAGCATTAAATCGGGCACTGAAGCTTTCTTT. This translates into CASIKSGTEAFF.

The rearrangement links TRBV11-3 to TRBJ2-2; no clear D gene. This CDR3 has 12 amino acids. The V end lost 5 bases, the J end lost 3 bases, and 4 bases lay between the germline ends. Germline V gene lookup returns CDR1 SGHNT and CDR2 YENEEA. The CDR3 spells CASSPYTGELFF. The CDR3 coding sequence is TGTGCCAGCAGCCCATACACCGGGGAGCTGTTTTTT.

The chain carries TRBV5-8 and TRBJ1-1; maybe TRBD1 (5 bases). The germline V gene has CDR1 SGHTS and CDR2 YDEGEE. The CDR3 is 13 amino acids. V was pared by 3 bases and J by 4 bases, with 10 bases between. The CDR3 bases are TGTGCCAGCAGCTATCGGGGGGGCACTGAAGCTTTCTTT. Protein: CASSYRGGTEAFF.

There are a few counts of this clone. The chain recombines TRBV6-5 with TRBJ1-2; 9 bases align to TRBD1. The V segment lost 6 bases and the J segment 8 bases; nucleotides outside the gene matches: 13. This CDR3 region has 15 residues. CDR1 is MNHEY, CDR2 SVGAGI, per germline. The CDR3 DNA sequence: TGTGCCAGCAGCCGAGTGAGGACAGGGGATACGGGCTACACCTTC. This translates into CASSRVRTGDTGYTF.

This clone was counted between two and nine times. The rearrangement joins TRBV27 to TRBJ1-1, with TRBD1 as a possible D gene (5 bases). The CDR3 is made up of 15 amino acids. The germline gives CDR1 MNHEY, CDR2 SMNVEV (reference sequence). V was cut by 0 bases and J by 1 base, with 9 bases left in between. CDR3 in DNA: TGTGCCAGCAGTTTATCGGGGGGGACGAACACTGAAGCTTTCTTT. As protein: CASSLSGGTNTEAFF.

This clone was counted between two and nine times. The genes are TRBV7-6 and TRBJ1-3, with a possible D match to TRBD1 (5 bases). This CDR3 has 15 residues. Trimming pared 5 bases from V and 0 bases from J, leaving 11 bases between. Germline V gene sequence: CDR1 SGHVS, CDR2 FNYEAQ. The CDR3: CASSPTASSGNTIYF. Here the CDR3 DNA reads TGTGCCAGCAGCCCGACAGCAAGCTCTGGAAACACCATATATTTT.

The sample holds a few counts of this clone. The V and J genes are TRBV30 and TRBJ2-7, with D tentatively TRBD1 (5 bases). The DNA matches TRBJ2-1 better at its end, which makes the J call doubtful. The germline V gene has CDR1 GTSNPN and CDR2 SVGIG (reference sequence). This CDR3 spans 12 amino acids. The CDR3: CAWTGQTYEQFF. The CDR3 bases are TGTGCCTGGACAGGACAAACCTACGAGCAGTTCTTC.

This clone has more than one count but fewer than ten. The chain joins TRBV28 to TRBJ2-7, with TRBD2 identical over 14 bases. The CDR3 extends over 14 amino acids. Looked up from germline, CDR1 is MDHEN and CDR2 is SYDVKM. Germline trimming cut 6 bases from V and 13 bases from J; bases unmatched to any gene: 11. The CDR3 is CASSPGTSGSRGYF. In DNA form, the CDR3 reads TGTGCCAGCAGCCCCGGGACTAGCGGGAGTCGCGGATACTTC.

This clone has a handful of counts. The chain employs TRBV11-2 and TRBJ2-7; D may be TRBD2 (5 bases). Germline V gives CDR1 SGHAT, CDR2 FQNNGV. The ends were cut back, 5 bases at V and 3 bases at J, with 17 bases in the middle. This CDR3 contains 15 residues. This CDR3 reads CASSALSGSNYEQYF. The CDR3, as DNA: TGTGCCAGCAGCGCCCTTTCGGGGTCGAACTACGAGCAGTACTTC.

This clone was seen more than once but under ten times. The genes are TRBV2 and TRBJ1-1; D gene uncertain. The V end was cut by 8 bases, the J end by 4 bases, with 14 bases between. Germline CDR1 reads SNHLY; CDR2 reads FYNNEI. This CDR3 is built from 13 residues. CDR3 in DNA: TGTGCCAGCCTCCGGGGATCAGGCACTGAAGCTTTCTTT. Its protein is CASLRGSGTEAFF. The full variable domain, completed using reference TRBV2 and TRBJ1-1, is EPEVTQTPSHQVTQMGQEVILRCVPISNHLYFYWYRQILGQKVEFLVSFYNNEISEKSEIFDDQFSVERPDGSNFTLKIRSTKLEDSAMYFCASLRGSGTEAFFGQGTRLTVV.